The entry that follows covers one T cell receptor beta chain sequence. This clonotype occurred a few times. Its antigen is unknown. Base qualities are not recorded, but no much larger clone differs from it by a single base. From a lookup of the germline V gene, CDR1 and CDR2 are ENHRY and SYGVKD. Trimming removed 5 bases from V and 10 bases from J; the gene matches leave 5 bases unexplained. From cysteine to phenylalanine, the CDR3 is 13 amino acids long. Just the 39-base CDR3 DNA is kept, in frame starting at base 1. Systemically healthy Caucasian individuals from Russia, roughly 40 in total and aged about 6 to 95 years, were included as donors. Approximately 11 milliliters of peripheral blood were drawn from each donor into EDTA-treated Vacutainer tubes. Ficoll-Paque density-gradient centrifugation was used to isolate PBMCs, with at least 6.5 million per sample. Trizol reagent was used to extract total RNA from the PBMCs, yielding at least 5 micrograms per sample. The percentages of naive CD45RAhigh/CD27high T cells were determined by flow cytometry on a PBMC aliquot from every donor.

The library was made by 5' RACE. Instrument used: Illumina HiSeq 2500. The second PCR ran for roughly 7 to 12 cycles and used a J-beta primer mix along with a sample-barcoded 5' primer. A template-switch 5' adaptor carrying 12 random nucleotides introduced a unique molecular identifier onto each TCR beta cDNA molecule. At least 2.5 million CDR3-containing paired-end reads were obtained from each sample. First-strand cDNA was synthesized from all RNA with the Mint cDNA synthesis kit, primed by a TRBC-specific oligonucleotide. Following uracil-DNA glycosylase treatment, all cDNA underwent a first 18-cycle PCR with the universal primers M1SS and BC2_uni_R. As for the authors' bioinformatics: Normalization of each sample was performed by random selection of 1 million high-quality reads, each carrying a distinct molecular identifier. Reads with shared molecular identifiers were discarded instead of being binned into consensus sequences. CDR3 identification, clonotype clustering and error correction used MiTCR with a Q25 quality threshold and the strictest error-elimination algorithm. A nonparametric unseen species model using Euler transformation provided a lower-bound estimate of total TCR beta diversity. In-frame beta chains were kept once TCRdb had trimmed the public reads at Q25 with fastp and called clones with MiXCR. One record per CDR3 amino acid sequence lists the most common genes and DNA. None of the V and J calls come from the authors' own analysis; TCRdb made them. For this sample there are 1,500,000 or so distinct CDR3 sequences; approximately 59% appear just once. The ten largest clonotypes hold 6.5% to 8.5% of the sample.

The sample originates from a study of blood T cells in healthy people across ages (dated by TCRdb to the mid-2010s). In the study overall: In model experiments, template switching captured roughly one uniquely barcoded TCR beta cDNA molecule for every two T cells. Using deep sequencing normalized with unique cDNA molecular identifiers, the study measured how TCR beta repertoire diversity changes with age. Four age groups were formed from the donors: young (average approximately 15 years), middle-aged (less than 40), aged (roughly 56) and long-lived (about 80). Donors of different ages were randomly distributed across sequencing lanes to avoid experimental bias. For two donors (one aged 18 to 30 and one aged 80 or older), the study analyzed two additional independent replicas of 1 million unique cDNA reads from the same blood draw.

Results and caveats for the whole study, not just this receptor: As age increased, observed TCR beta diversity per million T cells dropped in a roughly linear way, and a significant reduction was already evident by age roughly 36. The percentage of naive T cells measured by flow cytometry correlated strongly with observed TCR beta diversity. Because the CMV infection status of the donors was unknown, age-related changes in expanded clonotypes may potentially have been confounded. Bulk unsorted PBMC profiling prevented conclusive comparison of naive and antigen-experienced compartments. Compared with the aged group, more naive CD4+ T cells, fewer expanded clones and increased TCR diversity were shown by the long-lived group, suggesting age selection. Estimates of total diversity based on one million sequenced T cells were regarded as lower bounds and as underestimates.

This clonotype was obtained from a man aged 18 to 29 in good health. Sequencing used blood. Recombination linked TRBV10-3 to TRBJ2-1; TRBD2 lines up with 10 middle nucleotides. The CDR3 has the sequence CAISSGLAVEQFF. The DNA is TGTGCCATCAGTTCCGGACTAGCGGTAGAGCAGTTCTTC.